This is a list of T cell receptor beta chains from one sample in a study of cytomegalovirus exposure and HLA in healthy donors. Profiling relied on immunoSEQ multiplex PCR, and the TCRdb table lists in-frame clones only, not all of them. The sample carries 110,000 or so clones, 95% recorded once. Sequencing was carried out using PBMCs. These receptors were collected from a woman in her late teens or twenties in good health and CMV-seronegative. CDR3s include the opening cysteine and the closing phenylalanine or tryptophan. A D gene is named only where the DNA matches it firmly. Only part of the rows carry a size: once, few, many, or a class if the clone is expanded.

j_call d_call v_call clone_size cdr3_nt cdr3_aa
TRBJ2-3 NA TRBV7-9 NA TGTGCCAGCACTCTCCCAGCCAGGGTCGTAGATACGCAGTATTTT CASTLPARVVDTQYF
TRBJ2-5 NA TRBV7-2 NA TGTGCCAGCAGCCGTCGAGTACAAGAGACCCAGTACTTC CASSRRVQETQYF
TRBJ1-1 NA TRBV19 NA TGTGCCAGTAGTATAAATGGAAGGAGGATGAACACTGAAGCTTTCTTT CASSINGRRMNTEAFF
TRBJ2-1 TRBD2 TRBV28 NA TGTGCCAGCAGTCCCTCGACTAGCGGGGGGTACAATGAGCAGTTCTTC CASSPSTSGGYNEQFF
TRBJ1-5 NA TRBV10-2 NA TGCGCCAGCACCGCCGGGGAGGGCGGCGGCAATCAGCCCCAGCATTTT CASTAGEGGGNQPQHF
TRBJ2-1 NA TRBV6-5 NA TGTGCCAGCAGGCAGGGGTTTGTCTACAATGAGCAGTTCTTC CASRQGFVYNEQFF
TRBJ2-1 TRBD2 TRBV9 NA TGTGCCAGCAGCGTAGGCCTAGCGGGGAACAATGAGCAGTTCTTC CASSVGLAGNNEQFF
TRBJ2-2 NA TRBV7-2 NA TGTGCCAGCAGCCAGGACACGAACACCGGGGAGCTGTTTTTT CASSQDTNTGELFF
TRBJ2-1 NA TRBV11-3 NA TGTGCCAGCAGCCCGCGTTCGACAGTTACATACAATGAGCAGTTCTTC CASSPRSTVTYNEQFF
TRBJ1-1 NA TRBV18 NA TGTGCCAGCTCATCCTCAGCAGGGATGAACACTGAAGCTTTCTTT CASSSSAGMNTEAFF
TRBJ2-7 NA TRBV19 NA TGTGCCAGTAGTATCACTACAGGGATCGAGCAGTACTTC CASSITTGIEQYF
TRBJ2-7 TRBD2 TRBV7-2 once TGTGCCAGCAGCTATATCGGGACTAGCGGGGGGGACGAGCAGTACTTC CASSYIGTSGGDEQYF
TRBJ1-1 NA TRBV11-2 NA TGTGCCAGCAGCTTTGGGGGGACTGAAGCTTTCTTT CASSFGGTEAFF
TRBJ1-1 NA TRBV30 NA TGTGCCTGGAGTGTAAGACAGATTAACACTGAAGCTTTCTTT CAWSVRQINTEAFF
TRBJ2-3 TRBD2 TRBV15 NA TGTGCCACCAGCAGATACCGGGGGGGCCTAACAGATACGCAGTATTTT CATSRYRGGLTDTQYF
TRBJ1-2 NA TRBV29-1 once TGCAGCCCTGGGGGGGGGAACTATGGCTACACCTTC CSPGGGNYGYTF
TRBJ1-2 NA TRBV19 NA TGTGCCAGTAGTATGGAGTCAACATTAGGTGGCTACACCTTC CASSMESTLGGYTF
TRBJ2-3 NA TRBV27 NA TGTGCCAGCAGTTTATATCGAGCGTCACTCACAGATACGCAGTATTTT CASSLYRASLTDTQYF
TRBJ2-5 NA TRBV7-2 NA TGTGCCAGCAGCTTAGCGGGAGGTCGGGAGACCCAGTACTTC CASSLAGGRETQYF
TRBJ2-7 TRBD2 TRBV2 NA TGTGCCAGCAGCGATAGCGGGGGAACCGCCTACGAGCAGTACTTC CASSDSGGTAYEQYF
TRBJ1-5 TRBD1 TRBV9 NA TGTGCCAGCAGCACTACGGACAGGGCCAATCAGCCCCAGCATTTT CASSTTDRANQPQHF
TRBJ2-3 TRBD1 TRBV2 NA TGTGCCAGCAGTTCGGGACAGGGGACAGATACGCAGTATTTT CASSSGQGTDTQYF
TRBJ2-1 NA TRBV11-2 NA TGTGCCAGCAGCTTAGTTCCTAGGGGGTTCTACAATGAGCAGTTCTTC CASSLVPRGFYNEQFF
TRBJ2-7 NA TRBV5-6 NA TGTGCCAGCAGCTTGGTGGCGGATCCCTACGAGCAGTACTTC CASSLVADPYEQYF
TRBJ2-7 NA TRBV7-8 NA TGTGCCAGCAGCTTATCCGGGACCTACGAGCAGTACTTC CASSLSGTYEQYF
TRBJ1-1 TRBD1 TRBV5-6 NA TGTGCCAGCAGATGGACAGGGGAGACTGAAGCTTTCTTT CASRWTGETEAFF
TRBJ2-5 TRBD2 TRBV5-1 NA TGCGCCAGCAGCCCTAGCGGGGGGAACCGAGAGTACCAAGAGACCCAGTACTTC CASSPSGGNREYQETQYF
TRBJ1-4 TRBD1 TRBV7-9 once TGTGCCAGCAGCTTAGGGACAGGGAATGAAAAACTGTTTTTT CASSLGTGNEKLFF
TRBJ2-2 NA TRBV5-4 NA TGTGCCAGCAGCTTGGGTGGACAGACGCGTACGAACACCGGGGAGCTGTTTTTT CASSLGGQTRTNTGELFF
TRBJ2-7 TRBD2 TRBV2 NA TGTGCCAGCAGTGTGGCGGGGGATTACTCCTACGAGCAGTACTTC CASSVAGDYSYEQYF
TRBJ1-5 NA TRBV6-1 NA TGTGCCAGCGGACTACAACTTCCCAATCAGCCCCAGCATTTT CASGLQLPNQPQHF
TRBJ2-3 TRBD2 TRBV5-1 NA TGCGCCAGCAGCTTCCCCAGCGGGGGGGCCGCAGATACGCAGTATTTT CASSFPSGGAADTQYF
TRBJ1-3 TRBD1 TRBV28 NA TGTGCCAGCAGTCCTACGGGACAGGGGAGAAACACCATATATTTT CASSPTGQGRNTIYF
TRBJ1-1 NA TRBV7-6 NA TGTGCCAGCACCGCCCCGGGGGGTAACACTGAAGCTTTCTTT CASTAPGGNTEAFF
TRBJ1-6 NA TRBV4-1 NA TGCGCCAGCAGCCAAGGACACAGGCTGAATTCACCCCTCCACTTT CASSQGHRLNSPLHF
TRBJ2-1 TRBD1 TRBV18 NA TGTGCCAGCTCTCCGAGACAGGGGCAAGGGAGCAATGAGCAGTTCTTC CASSPRQGQGSNEQFF
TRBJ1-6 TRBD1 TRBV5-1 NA TGCGCCAGCAGCTTGGGGGACAGGGTAAAGTCCTATAATTCACCCCTCCACTTT CASSLGDRVKSYNSPLHF
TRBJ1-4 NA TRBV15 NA TGTGCCACCAGCAGAGTTCATTCGGGGGCAACTAATGAAAAACTGTTTTTT CATSRVHSGATNEKLFF
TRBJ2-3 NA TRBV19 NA TGTGCCAGTAGTATCGGGGGGCAGCTAGATACGCAGTATTTT CASSIGGQLDTQYF
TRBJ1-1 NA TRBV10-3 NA TGTGCCATCAGTGAGTCAGGGGTGGGAGCTTTCTTT CAISESGVGAFF
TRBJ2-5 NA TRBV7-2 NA TGTGCCAGCAGTGCGGGGTTAGGAGAGACCCAGTACTTC CASSAGLGETQYF